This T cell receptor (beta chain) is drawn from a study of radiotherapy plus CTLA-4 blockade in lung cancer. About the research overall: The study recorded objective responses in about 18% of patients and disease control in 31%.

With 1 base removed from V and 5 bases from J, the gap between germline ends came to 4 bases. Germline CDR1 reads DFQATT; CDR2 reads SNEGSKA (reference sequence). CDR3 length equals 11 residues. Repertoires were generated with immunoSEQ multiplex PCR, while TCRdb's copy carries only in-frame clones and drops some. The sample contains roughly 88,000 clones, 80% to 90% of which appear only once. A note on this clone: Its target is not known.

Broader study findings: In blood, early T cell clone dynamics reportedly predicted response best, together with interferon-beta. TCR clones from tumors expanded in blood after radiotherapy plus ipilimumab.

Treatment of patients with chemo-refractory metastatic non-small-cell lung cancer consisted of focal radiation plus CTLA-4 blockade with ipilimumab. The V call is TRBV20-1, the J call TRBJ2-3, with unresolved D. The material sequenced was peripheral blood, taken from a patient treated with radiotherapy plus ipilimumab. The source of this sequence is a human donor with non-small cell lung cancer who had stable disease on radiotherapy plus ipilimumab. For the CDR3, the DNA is TGCAGTGCTAGAGGGGGAGATACGCAGTATTTT. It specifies CSARGGDTQYF.